This note documents a single T cell receptor beta chain sequence. In the original workflow: Counts of nucleated cells, estimated from reference gene primer amplification, were obtained. Sequencing used immunoSEQ multiplex PCR; TCRdb keeps in-frame clones, though not all of them. V and J calls plus clone size are reproduced from that table; the DNA served to infer D and trimming. The table shows 65,000 or so clones, with 70% to 90% occurring only once. These data belong to a study of blood T cell repertoires in COVID-19. About the research overall: PBMCs, B-cell-depleted T cells, or T cells were the source of the cDNA or gDNA that made up the material.

Germline lookup yields CDR1 MGHRA and CDR2 YSYEKL. This CDR3 spans 13 amino acids. Trimming removed 4 bases from V and 6 bases from J, with 10 bases in between. The sample was peripheral blood. The source of this sequence is a man at least 80 years old with acute or convalescent COVID-19. The V and J genes are TRBV4-1 and TRBJ1-5; no definite D call. CDR3 sequence: CASSPSTIQPQHF. In nucleotides, the CDR3 is TGCGCCAGCAGCCCCTCGACAATTCAGCCCCAGCATTTT.